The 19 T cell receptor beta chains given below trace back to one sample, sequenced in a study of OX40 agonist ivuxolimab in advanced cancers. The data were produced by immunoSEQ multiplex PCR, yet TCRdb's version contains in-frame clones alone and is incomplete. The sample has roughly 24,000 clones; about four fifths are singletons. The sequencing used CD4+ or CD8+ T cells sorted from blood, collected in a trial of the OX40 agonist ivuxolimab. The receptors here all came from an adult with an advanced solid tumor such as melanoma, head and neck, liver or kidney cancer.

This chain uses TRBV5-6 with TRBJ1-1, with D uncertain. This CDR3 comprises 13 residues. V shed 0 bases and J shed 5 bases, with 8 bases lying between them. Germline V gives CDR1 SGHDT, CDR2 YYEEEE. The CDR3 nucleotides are TGTGCCAGCAGCTTGGGGGTTCGAACTGAAGCTTTCTTT. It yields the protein CASSLGVRTEAFF.

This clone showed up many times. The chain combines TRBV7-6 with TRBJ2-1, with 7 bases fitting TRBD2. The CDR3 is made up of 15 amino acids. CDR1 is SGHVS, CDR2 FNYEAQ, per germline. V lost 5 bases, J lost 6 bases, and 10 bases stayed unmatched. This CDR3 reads CASSVIPSSGNEQFF. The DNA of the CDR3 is TGTGCCAGCAGCGTAATCCCCTCTAGCGGCAATGAGCAGTTCTTC. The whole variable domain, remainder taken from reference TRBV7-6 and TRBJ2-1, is GAGVSQSPRYKVTKRGQDVALRCDPISGHVSLYWYRQALGQGPEFLTYFNYEAQQDKSGLPNDRFSAERPEGSISTLTIQRTEQRDSAMYRCASSVIPSSGNEQFFGPGTRLTVL.

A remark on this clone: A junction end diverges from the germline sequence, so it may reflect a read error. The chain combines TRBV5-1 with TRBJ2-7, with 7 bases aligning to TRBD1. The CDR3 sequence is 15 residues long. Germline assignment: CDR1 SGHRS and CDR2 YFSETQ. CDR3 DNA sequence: TGCGCCAGCAGCTTGGCCGGGACAGTCTCCCACGAGCAGTACTTC. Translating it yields CASSLAGTVSHEQYF.

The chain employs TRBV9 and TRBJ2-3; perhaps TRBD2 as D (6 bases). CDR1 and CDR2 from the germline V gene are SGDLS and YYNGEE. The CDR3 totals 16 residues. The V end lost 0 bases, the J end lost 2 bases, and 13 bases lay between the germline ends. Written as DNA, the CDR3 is TGTGCCAGCAGCGTAGTGGGGGACTGGTCCACAGATACGCAGTATTTT. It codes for CASSVVGDWSTDTQYF.

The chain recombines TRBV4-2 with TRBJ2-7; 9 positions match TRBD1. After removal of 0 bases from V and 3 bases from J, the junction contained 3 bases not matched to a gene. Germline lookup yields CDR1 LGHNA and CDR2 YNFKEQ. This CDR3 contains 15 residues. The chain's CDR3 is CASSQDPGQGYEQYF. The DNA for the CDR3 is TGTGCCAGCAGCCAAGACCCGGGACAGGGCTACGAGCAGTACTTC.

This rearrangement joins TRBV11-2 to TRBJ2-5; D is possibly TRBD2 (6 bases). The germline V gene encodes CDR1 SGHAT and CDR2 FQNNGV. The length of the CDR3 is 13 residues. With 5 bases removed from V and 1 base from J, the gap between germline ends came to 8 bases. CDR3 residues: CASSAGSQETQYF. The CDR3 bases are TGTGCCAGCAGCGCCGGGAGCCAAGAGACCCAGTACTTC.

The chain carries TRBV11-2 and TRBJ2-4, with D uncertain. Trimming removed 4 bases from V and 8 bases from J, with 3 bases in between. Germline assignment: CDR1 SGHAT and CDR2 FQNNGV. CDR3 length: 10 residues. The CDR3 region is CASSSDIQYF. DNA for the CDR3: TGTGCCAGCAGCTCCGACATTCAGTACTTC.

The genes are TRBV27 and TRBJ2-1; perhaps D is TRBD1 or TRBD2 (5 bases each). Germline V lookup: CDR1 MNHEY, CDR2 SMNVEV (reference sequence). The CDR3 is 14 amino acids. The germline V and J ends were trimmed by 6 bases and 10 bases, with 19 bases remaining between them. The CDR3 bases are TGTGCCAGCAGCCCCGGGACGTTGGACGGAGAGCAGTTCTTC. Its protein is CASSPGTLDGEQFF.

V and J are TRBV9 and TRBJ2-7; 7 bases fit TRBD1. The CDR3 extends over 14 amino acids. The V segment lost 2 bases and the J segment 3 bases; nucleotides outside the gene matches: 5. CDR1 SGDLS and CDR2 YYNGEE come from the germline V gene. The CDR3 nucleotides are TGTGCCAGCAGCGTTACGGACAGGAACTACGAGCAGTACTTC. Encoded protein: CASSVTDRNYEQYF.

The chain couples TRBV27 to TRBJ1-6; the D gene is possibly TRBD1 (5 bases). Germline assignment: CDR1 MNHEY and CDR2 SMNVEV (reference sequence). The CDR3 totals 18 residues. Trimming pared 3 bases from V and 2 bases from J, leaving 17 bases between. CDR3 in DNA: TGTGCCAGCAGTTTGGGACCGTTGGAGGGGCCCTATAATTCACCCCTCCACTTT. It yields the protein CASSLGPLEGPYNSPLHF.

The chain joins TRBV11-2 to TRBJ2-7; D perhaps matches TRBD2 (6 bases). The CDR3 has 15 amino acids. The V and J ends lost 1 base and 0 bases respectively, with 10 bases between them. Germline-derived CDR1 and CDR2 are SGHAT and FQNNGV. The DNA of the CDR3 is TGTGCCAGCAGCTTAGTTGGCGGGGCCTCCTACGAGCAGTACTTC. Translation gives CASSLVGGASYEQYF. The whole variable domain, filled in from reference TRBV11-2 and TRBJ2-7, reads EAGVAQSPRYKIIEKRQSVAFWCNPISGHATLYWYQQILGQGPKLLIQFQNNGVVDDSQLPKDRFSAERLKGVDSTLKIQPAKLEDSAVYLCASSLVGGASYEQYFGPGTRLTVT.

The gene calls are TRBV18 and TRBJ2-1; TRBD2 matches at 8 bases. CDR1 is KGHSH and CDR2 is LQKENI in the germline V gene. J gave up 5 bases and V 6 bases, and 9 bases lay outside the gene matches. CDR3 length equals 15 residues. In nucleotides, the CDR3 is TGTGCCAGCTCCCCCCGGGAGGGGGTTAACAATGAGCAGTTCTTC. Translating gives CASSPREGVNNEQFF.

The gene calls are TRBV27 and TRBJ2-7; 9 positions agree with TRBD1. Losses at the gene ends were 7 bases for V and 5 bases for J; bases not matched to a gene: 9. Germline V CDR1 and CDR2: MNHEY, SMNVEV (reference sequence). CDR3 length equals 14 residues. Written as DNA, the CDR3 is TGTGCCAGCAAATTCAGGACAGGGGTAGACGAGCAGTACTTC. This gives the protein CASKFRTGVDEQYF.

CDR3 sequence reads: CASSSPLGAHEQYF. CDR3 nucleotide sequence: TGTGCCAGCAGCTCGCCCCTAGGGGCCCACGAGCAGTACTTC. The chain carries TRBV28 and TRBJ2-7, with D maybe TRBD1 (5 bases). The CDR3 contains 14 residues. The germline CDR1 and CDR2 sequences are MDHEN and SYDVKM. The V end lost 6 bases, the J end lost 5 bases, and 17 bases lay between the germline ends.

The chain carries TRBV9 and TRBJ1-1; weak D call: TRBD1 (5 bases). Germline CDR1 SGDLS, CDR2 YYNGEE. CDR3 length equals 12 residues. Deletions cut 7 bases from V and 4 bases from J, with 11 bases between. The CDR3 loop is CASDGGGTEAFF. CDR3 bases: TGTGCCAGCGATGGGGGGGGCACTGAAGCTTTCTTT.

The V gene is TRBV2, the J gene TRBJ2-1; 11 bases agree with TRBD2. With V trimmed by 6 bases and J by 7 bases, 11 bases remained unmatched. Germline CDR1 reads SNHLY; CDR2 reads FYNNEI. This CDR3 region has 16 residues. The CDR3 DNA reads TGTGCCAGCAGCGGACCACTAGCGGGAGTGGTGAATGAGCAGTTCTTC. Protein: CASSGPLAGVVNEQFF.

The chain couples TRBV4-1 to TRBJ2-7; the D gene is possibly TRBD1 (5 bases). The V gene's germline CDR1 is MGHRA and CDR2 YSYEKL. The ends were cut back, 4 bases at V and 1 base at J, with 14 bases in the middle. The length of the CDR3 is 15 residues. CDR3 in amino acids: CASSLGKRGSYEQYF. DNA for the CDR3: TGCGCCAGCAGCCTCGGCAAAAGGGGATCCTACGAGCAGTACTTC.

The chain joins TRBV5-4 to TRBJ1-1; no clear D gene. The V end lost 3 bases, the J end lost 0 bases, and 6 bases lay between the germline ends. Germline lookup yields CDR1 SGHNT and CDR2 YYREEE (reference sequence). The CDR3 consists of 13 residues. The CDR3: CASSSRMNTEAFF. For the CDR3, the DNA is TGTGCCAGCAGCTCCCGAATGAACACTGAAGCTTTCTTT.

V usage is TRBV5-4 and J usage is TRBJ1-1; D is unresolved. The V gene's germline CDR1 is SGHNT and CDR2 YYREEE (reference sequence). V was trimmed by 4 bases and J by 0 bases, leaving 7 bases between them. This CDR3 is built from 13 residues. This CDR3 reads CASSPTLNTEAFF. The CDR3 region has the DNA TGTGCCAGCAGCCCCACCTTGAACACTGAAGCTTTCTTT.